This TCR beta chain was recovered during a study of Graves' ophthalmopathy and Graves' hyperthyroidism. Trimming took off 2 bases at V and 1 base at J, with 15 bases between the two ends. CDR3 length equals 17 residues. Germline V lookup: CDR1 PRHDT, CDR2 FYEKMQ (reference sequence). RNA transcripts provided the template for amplifying TCR beta CDR3 regions. HTBI primers served in a first-round RT-PCR, which a second-round multiplex PCR followed. TCRdb called the multiplex PCR reads again in MiXCR, with one record for every CDR3 protein. Among about 620,000 distinct CDR3 sequences listed, about 20% were seen once. New diagnoses, under 2 months' duration, and ages 18 to 65 characterized the hyperthyroidism patients. Clinicians made diagnoses from clinical symptoms, serum thyroxine, TRAb, thyroid ultrasound and orbital computed tomography.

The sequenced material came from peripheral blood. The V gene is TRBV13, the J gene TRBJ2-4, with D possibly being TRBD2 (6 bases). The TCR originated in a woman aged 18-35 years with stable Graves' hyperthyroidism. Some clones in this sample may be carry-over from other donors' samples. CDR3 bases: TGTGCCAGCAGCTTAACTGGGGGGTTCTCGGCCAAAAACATTCAGTACTTC. Its protein product is CASSLTGGFSAKNIQYF.